This T cell receptor (beta chain) was captured in a study of Ad26.COV2.S vaccination and SARS-CoV-2 variants. Study context: Trial arm assignment for the donor was COV1001 Ad26.COV2.S. Dosing was one shot or two shots 56 days apart.

As for treatment: around 19 received Ad26.COV2.S at low or high dose, single or two shots; 5 received placebo; per-sample allocation not given. Each sample was drawn 63 days after the first injection (of vaccine or placebo). Profiled with immunoSEQ multiplex PCR; TCRdb holds only in-frame clones, not every one. Of a few hundred thousand clones listed, less than 95% are singletons. General observations from the study: Vaccinated and placebo-treated recipients had similar non-spike TCR breadth. Substantial breadth in spike-specific CD8+ and CD4+ T cell responses was reportedly seen after vaccination.

Points on this clone: Its antigen is undetermined.

Sequenced here: peripheral blood, sampled in a trial of Ad26.COV2.S vaccine versus placebo. The receptor comes from a person between 18 and 59 years old who received the Ad26.COV2.S COVID-19 vaccine or a placebo.

CDR3 sequence: CASSYVQRDTYEQYF. DNA for the CDR3: TGTGCCAGCAGTTACGTCCAGCGGGATACCTACGAGCAGTACTTC. The genes are TRBV6-6 and TRBJ2-7; TRBD2 matches 7 bases. The CDR3 spans 15 residues. Germline CDR1 MNHNY, CDR2 SVGAGI (reference sequence). Trimming took 2 bases from V and 2 from J; bases not matched to a gene: 6.